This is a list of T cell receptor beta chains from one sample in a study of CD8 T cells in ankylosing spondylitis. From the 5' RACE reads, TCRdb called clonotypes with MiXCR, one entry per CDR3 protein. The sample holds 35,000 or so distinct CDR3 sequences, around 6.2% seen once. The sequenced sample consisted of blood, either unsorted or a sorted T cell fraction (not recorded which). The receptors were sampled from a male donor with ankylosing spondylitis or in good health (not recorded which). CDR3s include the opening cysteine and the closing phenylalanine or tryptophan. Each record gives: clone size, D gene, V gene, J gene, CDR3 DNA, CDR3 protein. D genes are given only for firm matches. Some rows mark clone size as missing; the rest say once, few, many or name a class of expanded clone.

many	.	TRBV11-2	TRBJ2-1	TGTGCCAGCAGCCCAAAGGTGAAAGGTGTGGTGCAGTTCTTC	CASSPKVKGVVQFF
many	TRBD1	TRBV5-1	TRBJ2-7	TGCGCCAGCAGCCTTGACAGGGGTAAGGACGAGCAGTACTTC	CASSLDRGKDEQYF
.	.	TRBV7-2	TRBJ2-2	TGTGCCAGCAGTCTAGGGCGGCAGGGGGAGCTGTTTTTT	CASSLGRQGELFF
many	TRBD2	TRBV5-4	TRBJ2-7	TGTGCCAGCAGCCTGACTAGCGGGTATACCTACGAGCAGTACTTC	CASSLTSGYTYEQYF
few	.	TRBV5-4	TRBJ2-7	TGTGCCAGCAGCTTGATAGGCCAGGGGCTCCACGAGCAGTACTTC	CASSLIGQGLHEQYF
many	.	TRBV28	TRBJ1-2	TGTGCCAGCAGTAGAGTCAGGGGACACGTGGGCTACACCTTC	CASSRVRGHVGYTF
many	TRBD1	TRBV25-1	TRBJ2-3	TGTGCCAGCAGTGAATGGACAGGGGGCGGGACAGATACGCAGTATTTT	CASSEWTGGGTDTQYF
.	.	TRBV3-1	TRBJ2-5	TGTGCCAGCAGCTCGTACCAAGAGACCCTGTACTTC	CASSSYQETLYF
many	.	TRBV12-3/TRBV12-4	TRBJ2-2	TGTGCCAGCAGCCCCACAGGGAACACCGGGGAGCTGTTTTTT	CASSPTGNTGELFF
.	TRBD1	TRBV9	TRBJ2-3	TGTGCCAGCAGTCTCGCCGGGACAGGGGCAGATACGCAGTATTTT	CASSLAGTGADTQYF
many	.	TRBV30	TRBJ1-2	TGTGCCTGGACCGGCAGCAAACAGGGCTACACCTTC	CAWTGSKQGYTF
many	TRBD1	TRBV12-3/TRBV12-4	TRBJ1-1	TGTGCCAGCACCCCTAACAGGGGGCTTCAGGCTGAAGCTTTCTTT	CASTPNRGLQAEAFF
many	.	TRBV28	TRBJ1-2	TGTGCCAGCTCCCCCTTTTTTCCCGGGAACTATGGCTACACCTTC	CASSPFFPGNYGYTF
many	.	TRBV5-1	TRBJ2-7	TGCGCCAGCAGCTTGTCCCTAATGGGGACTGACGAGCAGTACTTC	CASSLSLMGTDEQYF
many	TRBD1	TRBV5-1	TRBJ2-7	TGCGCCAGCACCCTCGGGACAGGGCACGAGCAGTACTTC	CASTLGTGHEQYF
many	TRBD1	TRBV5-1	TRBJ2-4	TGCGCCAGCAGCTTGGCCTCAGGGGGCGAAAACATTCAGTACTTC	CASSLASGGENIQYF
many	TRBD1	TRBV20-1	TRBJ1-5	TGCAGTGCTAGATCACAGGGGGCTGGGCCCCAGCATTTT	CSARSQGAGPQHF
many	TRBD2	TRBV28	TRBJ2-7	TGTGCCAGCAGTCTCAGCGGGAGCCGGGAAGAGCAGTACTTC	CASSLSGSREEQYF
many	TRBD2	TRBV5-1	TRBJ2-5	TGCGCCAGCAGCTTGGGACTAGCGGGCCAAGAGACCCAGTACTTC	CASSLGLAGQETQYF
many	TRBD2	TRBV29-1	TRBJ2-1	TGCAGCGTCAGCCTCAAGCGGGAGGCTGTTAGCTCGGCGGGTGAGCAGTTCTTC	CSVSLKREAVSSAGEQFF
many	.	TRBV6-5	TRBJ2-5	TGTGCCAGCAGAACGTCCCAAGGGACCCAGTACTTC	CASRTSQGTQYF
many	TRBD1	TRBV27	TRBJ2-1	TGTGCCAGCAGTTCCGACAGGGCCCTGTTCTTC	CASSSDRALFF
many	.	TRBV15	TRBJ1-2	TGTGCCACCAGCAGAGCCCCTCGGGACTTGAACTATGGCTACACCTTC	CATSRAPRDLNYGYTF
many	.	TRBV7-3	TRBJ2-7	TGTGCCAGCAGCTTAGTGGCGGGCTACGAGCAGTACTTC	CASSLVAGYEQYF
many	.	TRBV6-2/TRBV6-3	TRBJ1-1	TGTGCCAGCAGTTACTCGATAAGCTTTGAAGCTTTCTTT	CASSYSISFEAFF
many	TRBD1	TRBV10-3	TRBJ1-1	TGTGCCATCATGCCGGGACAGCGAACTGAAGCTTTCTTT	CAIMPGQRTEAFF
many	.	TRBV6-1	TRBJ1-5	TGTGCCAGCAACGGAAGGGTACTGAGCAATCAGCCCCAGCATTTT	CASNGRVLSNQPQHF
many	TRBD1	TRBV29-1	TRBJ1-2	TGCAGCGCCATGGGACAGGGGGCGGGCTATGGCTACACCTTC	CSAMGQGAGYGYTF
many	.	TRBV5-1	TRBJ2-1	TGCGCCAGCAATCTGGCGGATGCTGAGCAGTTCTTC	CASNLADAEQFF
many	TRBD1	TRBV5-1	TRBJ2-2	TGCGCCAGCAGCTATGACAGGGGCACCGGGGAGCTGTTTTTT	CASSYDRGTGELFF
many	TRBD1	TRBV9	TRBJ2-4	TGTGCCAGCAGCGAGAGGACGCAGGGGGCATTTCAGTACTTC	CASSERTQGAFQYF
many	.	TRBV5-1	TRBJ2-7	TGCGCCAGCAGTATGGGCCCCTTCTTGAATGGGGCGAGTGAGCAGTACTTC	CASSMGPFLNGASEQYF